This T cell receptor (beta chain) was recorded in a study of Graves' ophthalmopathy and Graves' hyperthyroidism. General study findings and limits: Stable hyperthyroidism and ophthalmopathy were told apart by a 13-signature model, which achieved about 88% sensitivity and nearly 84% specificity.

CDR1 MNHNS and CDR2 SASEGT come from the germline V gene. V gave up 3 bases and J gave up 2 bases; unmatched junction bases: 4. The CDR3 covers 15 residues. As to this clonotype: Its antigen is unidentified.

Additional autoimmune diseases, uncontrolled infections, pregnancy or lactation disqualified patients. TCR beta CDR3 amplification used RNA transcripts. RT-PCR in the first round used HTBI primers; a second-round multiplex PCR followed. TCRdb reanalysed the multiplex PCR reads using MiXCR and keeps one entry per CDR3 protein. Here the sample spans 400,000 to 450,000 distinct CDR3 sequences, around 21% being singletons. The chain recombines TRBV6-1 with TRBJ1-5; 7 nucleotides agree with TRBD1. The sequence was collected from a woman younger than 30 with stable Graves' hyperthyroidism. The sample taken for sequencing was peripheral blood. The CDR3 DNA sequence: TGTGCCAGCAGTGAGGGACAGCTACGCAATCAGCCCCAGCATTTT. Its translation: CASSEGQLRNQPQHF.